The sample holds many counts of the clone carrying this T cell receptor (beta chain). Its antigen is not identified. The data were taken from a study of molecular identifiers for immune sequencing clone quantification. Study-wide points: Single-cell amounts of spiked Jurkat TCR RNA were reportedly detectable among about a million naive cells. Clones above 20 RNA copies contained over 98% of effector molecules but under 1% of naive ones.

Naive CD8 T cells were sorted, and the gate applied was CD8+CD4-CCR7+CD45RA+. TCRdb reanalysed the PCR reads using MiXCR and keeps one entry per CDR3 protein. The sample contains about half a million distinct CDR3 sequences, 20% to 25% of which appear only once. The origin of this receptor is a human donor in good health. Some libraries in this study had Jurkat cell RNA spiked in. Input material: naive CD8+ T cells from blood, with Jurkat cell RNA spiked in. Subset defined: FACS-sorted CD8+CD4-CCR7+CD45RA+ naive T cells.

Here the CDR3 reads CASSQEAHTNTEAFF. The CDR3 DNA reads as TGTGCCAGCAGCCAAGAGGCGCACACGAACACTGAAGCTTTCTTT. The rearrangement joins TRBV4-2 to TRBJ1-1; D ambiguous. The CDR3 contains 15 residues. Germline CDR1 LGHNA, CDR2 YNFKEQ. V was cut by 0 bases and J by 1 base, with 9 bases left in between.